Detailed here is one TCR beta chain. This specimen belongs to a study of blood T cell repertoires in COVID-19. Study-wide context: Material from acute and convalescent COVID-19 was sourced from the United States, Italy and Spain.

Enrolled through a virtual design, the participants were between about 18 and 89 years of age and came from around 25 US areas. Assignments of participants to cohorts depended upon their own reported clinical history. TCRdb's copy holds only in-frame clones and misses some; the assay was immunoSEQ multiplex PCR. Here the sample spans some 260,000 clones, about 89% being singletons. Sequenced sample: PBMCs or T cells enriched from blood (not recorded which). The receptor's source is a man in his forties who had recovered from COVID-19.

CDR3 DNA sequence: TGTGCCAGCAGCCCTAAGGAGGGTCGTAGCAATCAGCCCCAGCATTTT. Its translation is CASSPKEGRSNQPQHF. V gene TRBV5-6 combines with J gene TRBJ1-5; D ambiguous. Trimming pared 4 bases from V and 0 bases from J, leaving 14 bases between. The CDR3 has 16 amino acids. Germline CDR1 SGHDT, CDR2 YYEEEE.